These 31 T cell receptor beta chains came from one sample sequenced in a study of vaccination and CD4 T cells after COVID-19. These receptors have no known antigen. Treatment indicated: roughly 11-day PBMC culture with coronavirus spike peptide pools or control peptides (ViraFEST assay). The assay that was used to sequence DNA from cultured CD4+ T cells was the Oncomine TCR Beta short-read assay. TCRdb re-derived calls from the PCR reads in MiXCR, one entry per CDR3 protein. The sample lists 7,500 to 9,500 distinct CDR3 sequences; 45% to 60% were seen once. The sequenced sample was CD4+ T cells from blood, cultured in vitro. Receptor source: a human donor who had recovered from COVID-19.

The V call is TRBV28, the J call TRBJ1-5; TRBD1 matches at 9 bases. Germline V CDR1 and CDR2: MDHEN, SYDVKM. The J segment lost 2 bases and the V segment lost 5 bases, leaving 4 bases of the junction unmatched. The CDR3 loop spans 15 amino acids. This CDR3 is CASSPTGGGNQPQHF. The CDR3 DNA sequence: TGTGCCAGCAGTCCGACAGGGGGAGGCAATCAGCCCCAGCATTTT. Drawing the rest from reference TRBV28 and TRBJ1-5, the complete variable domain is DVKVTQSSRYLVKRTGEKVFLECVQDMDHENMFWYRQDPGLGLRLIYFSYDVKMKEKGDIPEGYSVSREKKERFSLILESASTNQTSMYLCASSPTGGGNQPQHFGDGTRLSIL.

This clonotype was picked up a small number of times. The chain joins TRBV6-1 to TRBJ1-2, with 8 bases identical to TRBD1. The CDR3 runs to 14 residues. Germline V gives CDR1 MNHNS, CDR2 SASEGT. J gave up 3 bases and V 5 bases, and 5 bases lay outside the gene matches. CDR3 in DNA: TGTGCCAGCAGTACGTCAGGGGGCGACTATGGCTACACCTTC. This encodes CASSTSGGDYGYTF.

This chain uses TRBV2 with TRBJ2-7, with TRBD2 matching over 13 bases. CDR1 and CDR2 (germline): SNHLY, FYNNEI. Trimming took 5 bases from V and 7 from J; bases not matched to a gene: 11. The CDR3 totals 16 residues. The CDR3 DNA reads TGTGCCAGCAGTACCGGGACTAGCGGGGCGAGGGGGGAGCAGTACTTC. Translated, it gives CASSTGTSGARGEQYF.

This chain uses TRBV5-1 with TRBJ1-2, with D unclear. The ends were cut back, 0 bases at V and 4 bases at J, with 4 bases in the middle. Germline CDR1 and CDR2: SGHRS and YFSETQ. The CDR3 sequence is 12 residues long. The CDR3 loop reads CASSLVGYGYTF. Here the CDR3 DNA reads TGCGCCAGCAGCTTGGTAGGCTATGGCTACACCTTC. The variable domain in full, completed from reference TRBV5-1 and TRBJ1-2, reads KAGVTQTPRYLIKTRGQQVTLSCSPISGHRSVSWYQQTPGQGLQFLFEYFSETQRNKGNFPGRFSGRQFSNSRSEMNVSTLELGDSALYLCASSLVGYGYTFGSGTRLTVV.

This clonotype has a handful of counts. J is TRBJ1-1 and V is TRBV6-1, with TRBD1 matching over 7 bases. The length of the CDR3 is 13 residues. The V segment lost 6 bases and the J segment 6 bases; nucleotides outside the gene matches: 7. Per the germline V gene, CDR1 is MNHNS and CDR2 is SASEGT. The DNA for the CDR3 is TGTGCCAGCAGAGGACAGGCGAGATCTGAAGCTTTCTTT. Residues: CASRGQARSEAFF.

The chain is built from TRBV2 and TRBJ2-5; 7 nucleotides align to TRBD1. V lost 10 bases, J lost 1 base, and 3 bases stayed unmatched. Looked up from germline, CDR1 is SNHLY and CDR2 is FYNNEI. The CDR3 length is 12 residues. The CDR3 DNA reads TGTGCCACCAGACAGGGCCAAGAGACCCAGTACTTC. This codes for CATRQGQETQYF.

The chain links TRBV6-5 to TRBJ2-3, with 7 bases that match TRBD2. The V gene's germline CDR1 is MNHEY and CDR2 SVGAGI. The CDR3 totals 15 residues. J lost 2 bases, V lost 6 bases, and 8 bases had no gene match. CDR3 DNA sequence: TGTGCCAGCAGATTACTAGGGACTATCACAGATACGCAGTATTTT. Protein: CASRLLGTITDTQYF.

V and J are TRBV20-1 and TRBJ2-7, with TRBD1 matching 11 bases. CDR3 length: 14 amino acids. With V trimmed by 5 bases and J by 4 bases, 7 bases remained unmatched. Germline-derived CDR1 and CDR2 are DFQATT and SNEGSKA (reference sequence). CDR3 coding DNA: TGCAGTGCTCGCCGGGACAGGGGGAAATACGAGCAGTACTTC. This encodes CSARRDRGKYEQYF.

In this sample, this clonotype turned up a few times. This chain links TRBV7-2 with TRBJ2-3; 7 positions agree with TRBD2. CDR3 length equals 15 residues. The junction had 7 bases not matched to a gene; V was cut back by 4 bases and J by 3 bases. In germline, CDR1 is SGHTA, CDR2 FQGNSA. CDR3 loop: CASSSSGWTTDTQYF. CDR3 in DNA: TGTGCCAGCAGCTCTAGCGGATGGACGACAGATACGCAGTATTTT.

The gene calls are TRBV12-3 or TRBV12-4 and TRBJ2-7, with D possibly being TRBD1 or TRBD2 (5 bases each). V lost 4 bases to trimming and J lost 2 bases, with 18 bases between them. The CDR3 has 16 residues. CDR3 loop: CASSSYVGTGPYEQYF. In DNA, the CDR3 is TGTGCCAGCAGTTCCTATGTAGGGACGGGCCCCTACGAGCAGTACTTC.

J is TRBJ1-5 and V is TRBV6-5; D not resolved. The CDR3 sequence is 13 residues long. The V gene lost 2 bases and the J gene lost 8 bases, with 10 bases spanning the gap. Per the germline V gene, CDR1 is MNHEY and CDR2 is SVGAGI. The DNA of the CDR3 is TGTGCCAGCAGTTACGGGGAGCGGGAGCCCCAGCATTTT. Its translation: CASSYGEREPQHF.

This chain joins TRBV4-3 and TRBJ2-1; 8 bases are shared with TRBD2. There are 12 residues in the CDR3. Trimming removed 3 bases from V and 15 bases from J; junction bases left unmatched: 7. Germline loops: CDR1 LGHNA, CDR2 YSLEER. Here the CDR3 reads CASSHPGLDPFF. As DNA, the CDR3 is TGCGCCAGCAGCCACCCGGGACTAGATCCGTTCTTC.

The J gene is TRBJ2-2, the V gene TRBV11-2; D may be TRBD2 (7 bases). From germline, CDR1 is SGHAT and CDR2 FQNNGV. This CDR3 region has 18 residues. V was cut by 4 bases and J by 1 base, with 19 bases left in between. DNA for the CDR3: TGTGCCAGCAGCTCCTGGGAGGGGGGGGTTAGGAACACCGGGGAGCTGTTTTTT. Its translation: CASSSWEGGVRNTGELFF.

This chain links TRBV12-3 or TRBV12-4 with TRBJ2-1, with 7 nucleotides matching TRBD2. The CDR3 has 13 amino acids. Trimming at V came to 6 bases and at J to 12 bases, leaving 11 bases not matched to a gene. The CDR3 is CASSSGLGLAQFF. The CDR3 bases are TGTGCCAGCAGCTCCGGACTAGGATTGGCGCAGTTCTTC.

This clonotype turned up a few times. The rearrangement joins TRBV7-2 to TRBJ2-5, with TRBD1 matching over 8 bases. J gave up 2 bases and V 5 bases, and 7 bases lay outside the gene matches. Per germline, CDR1 SGHTA and CDR2 FQGNSA. The CDR3 is 15 residues long. The DNA for the CDR3 is TGTGCCAGCAGCGCCCGCCAGGGGGCACAAGAGACCCAGTACTTC. Protein product: CASSARQGAQETQYF.

The chain couples TRBV12-3 or TRBV12-4 to TRBJ1-1, with D possibly TRBD1 on 5 matching bases. Trimming pared 6 bases from V and 7 bases from J, leaving 9 bases between. This CDR3 spans 11 amino acids. This CDR3 reads CASSSQVEAFF. CDR3 bases: TGTGCCAGCAGCTCACAGGTTGAAGCTTTCTTT.

This sequence joins TRBV30 and TRBJ2-5, with D tentatively TRBD1 or TRBD2 (5 bases each). Germline values: CDR1 GTSNPN, CDR2 SVGIG (reference sequence). The V and J ends lost 4 bases and 4 bases respectively, with 19 bases between them. This CDR3 is 15 amino acids long. The CDR3 is CAWTQARGVRETQYF. The CDR3 coding sequence is TGTGCCTGGACACAGGCTCGGGGAGTAAGAGAGACCCAGTACTTC.

As DNA, the CDR3 is TGTGCCAGCAGTGCTCCGGGGGCGCGTTCACCCCTCCACTTT. This sequence encodes CASSAPGARSPLHF. This chain connects TRBV2 to TRBJ1-6; tentative D call: TRBD1 (6 bases). V gave up 4 bases and J gave up 9 bases, with 13 bases separating them. Germline CDR1 and CDR2: SNHLY and FYNNEI. The CDR3 contains 14 residues. Full variable domain (missing parts from reference TRBV2 and TRBJ1-6): EPEVTQTPSHQVTQMGQEVILRCVPISNHLYFYWYRQILGQKVEFLVSFYNNEISEKSEIFDDQFSVERPDGSNFTLKIRSTKLEDSAMYFCASSAPGARSPLHFGNGTRLTVT.

J is TRBJ2-3 and V is TRBV5-1; perhaps TRBD2 as D (5 bases). The CDR3 is made up of 17 amino acids. The V end was cut by 0 bases, the J end by 2 bases, with 16 bases between. Germline CDR1 reads SGHRS; CDR2 reads YFSETQ. In nucleotides, the CDR3 is TGCGCCAGCAGCTTGGCCGCGGGCAGGTCATACACAGATACGCAGTATTTT. It yields the protein CASSLAAGRSYTDTQYF. The whole variable domain, remainder taken from reference TRBV5-1 and TRBJ2-3, is KAGVTQTPRYLIKTRGQQVTLSCSPISGHRSVSWYQQTPGQGLQFLFEYFSETQRNKGNFPGRFSGRQFSNSRSEMNVSTLELGDSALYLCASSLAAGRSYTDTQYFGPGTRLTVL.

The sample holds a few counts of this clonotype. The rearrangement uses TRBV7-2 and TRBJ2-1; 7 bases match TRBD2. J was trimmed by 10 bases and V by 7 bases; bases with no gene match: 10. Germline V gives CDR1 SGHTA, CDR2 FQGNSA. This CDR3 is built from 13 residues. CDR3 bases: TGTGCCAGCATCCCCGGGAGGCTACAGGAGCAGTTCTTC. This encodes CASIPGRLQEQFF.

This clonotype came up a few times. The rearrangement joins TRBV6-1 to TRBJ2-1, with D unresolved. Germline V gene lookup returns CDR1 MNHNS and CDR2 SASEGT. The ends were cut back, 8 bases at V and 5 bases at J, with 19 bases in the middle. The CDR3 is 15 amino acids. CDR3: CASQRVRLRDNEQFF. The CDR3 nucleotides are TGTGCCAGCCAAAGAGTCCGCCTCCGAGACAATGAGCAGTTCTTC.

Only a few counts were recorded for this clonotype. The J gene is TRBJ1-5, the V gene TRBV24-1; D uncertain. Germline V CDR1 and CDR2: KGHDR, SFDVKD. The CDR3 spans 15 residues. Trimming took 3 bases from V and 0 from J, leaving 8 bases between them. The CDR3 loop reads CATSDMSNSNQPQHF. CDR3 DNA sequence: TGTGCCACCAGTGATATGTCTAATAGCAATCAGCCCCAGCATTTT.

This clonotype was seen a few times. The V call is TRBV6-1, the J call TRBJ2-7; 8 bases are shared with TRBD1. Germline V CDR1 and CDR2: MNHNS, SASEGT. The CDR3 sequence is 15 residues long. The trim removed 5 bases at V and 1 base at J, leaving 7 bases unmatched. CDR3 nucleotides: TGTGCCAGCAGTCCTACGACAGGGGAATCCTACGAGCAGTACTTC. Its protein product is CASSPTTGESYEQYF.

The chain employs TRBV5-1 and TRBJ1-2; D possibly corresponds to TRBD1 (6 bases). The length of the CDR3 is 15 residues. Germline lookup yields CDR1 SGHRS and CDR2 YFSETQ. V shed 2 bases and J shed 0 bases, with 11 bases lying between them. CDR3 sequence: CASSFQGTTNYGYTF. The CDR3 DNA reads TGCGCCAGCAGCTTTCAGGGGACGACTAACTATGGCTACACCTTC.

The chain is built from TRBV10-3 and TRBJ2-5; weak D call: TRBD1 (5 bases). Germline CDR1 reads ENHRY; CDR2 reads SYGVKD. This CDR3 has 13 residues. Trimming left V 7 bases short and J 2 bases short, with 11 bases between. The chain's CDR3 is CAIKDSAQETQYF. CDR3 DNA: TGTGCCATCAAAGACAGTGCACAAGAGACCCAGTACTTC.

The chain couples TRBV28 to TRBJ2-5; weak D call: TRBD1 (6 bases). Germline V gives CDR1 MDHEN, CDR2 SYDVKM. The length of the CDR3 is 13 residues. Trimming stripped 6 bases from V and 1 base from J, with 9 bases between. The CDR3 reads CASRQGRQETQYF. Written as DNA, the CDR3 is TGTGCCAGCAGGCAGGGGCGCCAAGAGACCCAGTACTTC.

The V and J genes are TRBV5-1 and TRBJ2-5; 7 bases match TRBD1. V lost 2 bases to trimming and J lost 0 bases; unmatched junction nucleotides: 4. The CDR3 totals 15 residues. CDR1 and CDR2 from the germline V gene are SGHRS and YFSETQ. Here the CDR3 DNA reads TGCGCCAGCAGCTTCGGGACAGTTCACCAAGAGACCCAGTACTTC. It is translated as CASSFGTVHQETQYF.

The chain links TRBV6-2 or TRBV6-3 to TRBJ1-2, with TRBD1 as a possible D gene (5 bases). Looked up from germline, CDR1 is MNHEY and CDR2 is SVGEGT. The CDR3 consists of 14 residues. The V and J ends lost 5 bases and 6 bases respectively, with 16 bases between them. The CDR3: CASSPRLEGDGYTF. The CDR3 coding sequence is TGTGCCAGCAGTCCCAGATTGGAAGGGGATGGCTACACCTTC.

The chain employs TRBV7-8 and TRBJ2-1, with no clear D. Trimming took off 3 bases at V and 3 bases at J, with 15 bases between the two ends. This CDR3 has 16 residues. The germline gives CDR1 SGHVS, CDR2 FQNEAQ. The CDR3 region has the DNA TGTGCCAGCAGCTTCCTGGGTGCCCCCCGCTACAATGAGCAGTTCTTC. This codes for CASSFLGAPRYNEQFF.

V is TRBV10-3 and J is TRBJ2-7, with TRBD1 matching 9 bases. The CDR3 covers 15 residues. J was trimmed by 3 bases and V by 3 bases; bases with no gene match: 6. Germline-derived CDR1 and CDR2 are ENHRY and SYGVKD. Here the CDR3 reads CAISDETGGVYEQYF. CDR3 DNA sequence: TGTGCCATCAGTGACGAAACAGGGGGCGTCTACGAGCAGTACTTC.

The chain uses TRBV19 and TRBJ1-1, with 10 bases identical to TRBD1. V gave up 3 bases and J gave up 5 bases; unmatched junction bases: 9. Germline CDR1 reads LNHDA; CDR2 reads SQIVND (reference sequence). There are 16 residues in the CDR3. The CDR3 region has the DNA TGTGCCAGTAGTATCGGACAGGGGGGCTTGGGGACTGAAGCTTTCTTT. As protein: CASSIGQGGLGTEAFF.